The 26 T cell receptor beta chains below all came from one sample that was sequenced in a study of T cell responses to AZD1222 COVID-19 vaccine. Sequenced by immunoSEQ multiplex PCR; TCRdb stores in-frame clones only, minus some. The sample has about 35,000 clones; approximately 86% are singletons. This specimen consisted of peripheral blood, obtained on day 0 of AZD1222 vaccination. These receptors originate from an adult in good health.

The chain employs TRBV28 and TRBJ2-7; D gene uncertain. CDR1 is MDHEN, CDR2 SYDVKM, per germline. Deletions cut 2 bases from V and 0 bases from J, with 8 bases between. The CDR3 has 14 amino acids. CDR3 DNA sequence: TGTGCCAGCAGTTTAAAGGACCTCTCCTACGAGCAGTACTTC. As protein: CASSLKDLSYEQYF.

The CDR3 coding sequence is TGTGCCTGGAGGCCGGGGGGGGGCGAGCAGTACTTC. Its translation is CAWRPGGGEQYF. The rearrangement links TRBV30 to TRBJ2-7, with 8 bases fitting TRBD2. This CDR3 has 12 amino acids. Trimming at V came to 3 bases and at J to 6 bases, leaving 4 bases not matched to a gene. Germline V gene data show CDR1 as GTSNPN and CDR2 as SVGIG (reference sequence).

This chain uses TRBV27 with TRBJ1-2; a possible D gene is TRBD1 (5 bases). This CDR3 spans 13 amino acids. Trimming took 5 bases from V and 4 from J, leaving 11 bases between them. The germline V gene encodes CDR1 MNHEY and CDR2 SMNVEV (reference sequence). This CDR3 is CASSGASGYGYTF. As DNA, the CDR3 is TGTGCCAGCAGTGGGGCCAGTGGCTATGGCTACACCTTC.

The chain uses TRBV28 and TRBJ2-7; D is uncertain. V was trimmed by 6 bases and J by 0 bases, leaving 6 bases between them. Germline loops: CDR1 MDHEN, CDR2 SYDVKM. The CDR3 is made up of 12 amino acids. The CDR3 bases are TGTGCCAGCAGCCGGTACTCCTACGAGCAGTACTTC. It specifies CASSRYSYEQYF.

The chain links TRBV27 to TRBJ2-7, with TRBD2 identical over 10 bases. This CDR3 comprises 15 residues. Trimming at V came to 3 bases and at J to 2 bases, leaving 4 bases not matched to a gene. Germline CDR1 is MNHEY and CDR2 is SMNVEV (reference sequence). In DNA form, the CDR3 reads TGTGCCAGCAGTTTTTCCAGCGGGAGGGCCTACGAGCAGTACTTC. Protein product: CASSFSSGRAYEQYF.

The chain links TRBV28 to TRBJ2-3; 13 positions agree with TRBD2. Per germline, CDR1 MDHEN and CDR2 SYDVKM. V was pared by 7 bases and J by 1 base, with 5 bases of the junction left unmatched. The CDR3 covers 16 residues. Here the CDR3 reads CASNGGTSGGTDTQYF. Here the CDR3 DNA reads TGTGCCAGCAATGGCGGGACTAGCGGGGGCACAGATACGCAGTATTTT.

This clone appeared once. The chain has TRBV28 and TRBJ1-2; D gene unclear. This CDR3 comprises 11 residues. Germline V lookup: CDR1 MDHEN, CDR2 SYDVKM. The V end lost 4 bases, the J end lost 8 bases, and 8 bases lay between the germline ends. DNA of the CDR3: TGTGCCAGCAGTTCCTCTCCCGGCTACACCTTC. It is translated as CASSSSPGYTF.

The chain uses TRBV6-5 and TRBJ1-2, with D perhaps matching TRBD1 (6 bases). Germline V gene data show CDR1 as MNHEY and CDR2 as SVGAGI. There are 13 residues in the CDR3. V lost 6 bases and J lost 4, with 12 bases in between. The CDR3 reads CASSLRGGYGYTF. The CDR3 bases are TGTGCCAGCAGCCTGAGGGGGGGCTATGGCTACACCTTC.

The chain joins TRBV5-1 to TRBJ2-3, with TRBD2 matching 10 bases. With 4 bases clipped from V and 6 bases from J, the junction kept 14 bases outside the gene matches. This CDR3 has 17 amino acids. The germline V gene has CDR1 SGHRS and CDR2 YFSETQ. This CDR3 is CASSRGASGSNADTQYF. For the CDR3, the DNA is TGCGCCAGCAGCCGGGGGGCTAGCGGGAGTAATGCGGATACGCAGTATTTT. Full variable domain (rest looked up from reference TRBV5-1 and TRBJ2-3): KAGVTQTPRYLIKTRGQQVTLSCSPISGHRSVSWYQQTPGQGLQFLFEYFSETQRNKGNFPGRFSGRQFSNSRSEMNVSTLELGDSALYLCASSRGASGSNADTQYFGPGTRLTVL.

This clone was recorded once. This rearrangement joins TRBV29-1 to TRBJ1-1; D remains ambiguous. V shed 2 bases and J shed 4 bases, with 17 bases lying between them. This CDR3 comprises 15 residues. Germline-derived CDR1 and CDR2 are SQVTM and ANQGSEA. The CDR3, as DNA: TGCAGCGTTGAACCCACCCGGGGAGGACTCACTGAAGCTTTCTTT. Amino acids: CSVEPTRGGLTEAFF.

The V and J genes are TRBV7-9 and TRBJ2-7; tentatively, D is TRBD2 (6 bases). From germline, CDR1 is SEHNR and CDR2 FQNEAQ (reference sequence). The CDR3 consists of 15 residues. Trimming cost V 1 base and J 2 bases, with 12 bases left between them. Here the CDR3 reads CASSLGGTPPYEQYF. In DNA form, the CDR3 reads TGTGCCAGCAGCTTAGGCGGGACCCCTCCCTACGAGCAGTACTTC.

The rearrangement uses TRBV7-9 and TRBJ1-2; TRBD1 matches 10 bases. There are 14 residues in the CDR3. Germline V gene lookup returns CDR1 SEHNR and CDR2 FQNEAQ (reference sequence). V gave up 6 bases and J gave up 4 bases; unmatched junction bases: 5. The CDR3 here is CASRGQGGPYGYTF. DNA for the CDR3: TGTGCCAGCAGAGGACAGGGGGGCCCCTATGGCTACACCTTC.

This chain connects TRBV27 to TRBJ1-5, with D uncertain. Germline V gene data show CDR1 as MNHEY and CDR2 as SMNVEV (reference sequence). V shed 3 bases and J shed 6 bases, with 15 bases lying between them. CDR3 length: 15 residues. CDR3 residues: CASSFGGSIRQPQHF. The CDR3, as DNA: TGTGCCAGCAGTTTCGGTGGGTCCATTCGTCAGCCCCAGCATTTT.

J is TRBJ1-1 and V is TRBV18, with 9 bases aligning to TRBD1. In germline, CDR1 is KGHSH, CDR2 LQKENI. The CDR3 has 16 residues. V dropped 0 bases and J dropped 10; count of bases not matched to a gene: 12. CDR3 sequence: CASSPPTNTGGVAAFF. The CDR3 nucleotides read TGTGCCAGCTCACCACCGACAAATACAGGGGGCGTGGCAGCTTTCTTT.

The CDR3 loop reads CASSSGTGINEQYF. The DNA of the CDR3 is TGTGCCAGCAGCTCCGGGACAGGGATCAACGAGCAGTACTTC. V gene TRBV7-2 combines with J gene TRBJ2-7; 9 positions agree with TRBD1. Germline trimming cut 4 bases from V and 5 bases from J; bases unmatched to any gene: 6. CDR3 size: 14 residues. Germline CDR1 is SGHTA and CDR2 is FQGNSA.

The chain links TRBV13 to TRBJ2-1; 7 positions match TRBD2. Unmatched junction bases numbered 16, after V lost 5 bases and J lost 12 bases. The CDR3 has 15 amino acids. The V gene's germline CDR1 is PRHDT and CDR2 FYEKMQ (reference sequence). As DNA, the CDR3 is TGTGCCAGCAGCCGGAGTGGACTAGTCGAGTCTCTGCAGTTCTTC. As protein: CASSRSGLVESLQFF.

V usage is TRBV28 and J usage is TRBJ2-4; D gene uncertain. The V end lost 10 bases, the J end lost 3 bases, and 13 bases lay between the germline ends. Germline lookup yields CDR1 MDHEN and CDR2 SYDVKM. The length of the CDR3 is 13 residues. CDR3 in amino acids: CATNKRYKNIQYF. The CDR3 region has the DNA TGTGCCACAAATAAACGTTACAAAAACATTCAGTACTTC.

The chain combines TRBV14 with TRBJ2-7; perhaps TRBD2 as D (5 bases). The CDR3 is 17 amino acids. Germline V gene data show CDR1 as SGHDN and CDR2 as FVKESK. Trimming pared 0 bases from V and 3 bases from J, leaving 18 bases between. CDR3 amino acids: CASSQDLGRGPGYEQYF. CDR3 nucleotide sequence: TGTGCCAGCAGCCAAGATTTGGGAAGAGGGCCCGGCTACGAGCAGTACTTC.

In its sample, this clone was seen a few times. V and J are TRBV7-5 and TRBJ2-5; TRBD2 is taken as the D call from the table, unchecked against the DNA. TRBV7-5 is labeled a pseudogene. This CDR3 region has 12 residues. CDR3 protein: CARSFGGVAQYF. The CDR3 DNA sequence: TGTGCCAGAAGCTTCGGCGGGGTAGCCCAGTACTTC.

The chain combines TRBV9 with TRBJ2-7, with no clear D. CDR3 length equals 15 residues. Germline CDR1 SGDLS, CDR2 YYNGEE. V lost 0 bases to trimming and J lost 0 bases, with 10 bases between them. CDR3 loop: CASSVGQDGSYEQYF. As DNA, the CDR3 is TGTGCCAGCAGCGTAGGTCAGGATGGCTCCTACGAGCAGTACTTC.

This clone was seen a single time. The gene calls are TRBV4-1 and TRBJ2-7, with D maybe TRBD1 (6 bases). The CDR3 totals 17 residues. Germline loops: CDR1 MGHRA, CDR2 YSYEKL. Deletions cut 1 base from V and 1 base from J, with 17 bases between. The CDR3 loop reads CASSQGTGTPPSYEQYF. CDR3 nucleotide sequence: TGCGCCAGCAGCCAAGGGACCGGGACACCCCCGTCCTACGAGCAGTACTTC.

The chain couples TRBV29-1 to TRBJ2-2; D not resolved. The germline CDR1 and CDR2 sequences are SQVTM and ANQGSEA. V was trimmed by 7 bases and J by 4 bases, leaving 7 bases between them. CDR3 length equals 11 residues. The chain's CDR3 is CSGDITGELFF. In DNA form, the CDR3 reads TGCAGCGGGGATATCACCGGGGAGCTGTTTTTT.

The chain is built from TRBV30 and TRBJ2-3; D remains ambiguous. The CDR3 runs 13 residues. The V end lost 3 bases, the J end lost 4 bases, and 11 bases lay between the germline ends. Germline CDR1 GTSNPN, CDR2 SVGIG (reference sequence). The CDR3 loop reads CAWSQRRSDTQYF. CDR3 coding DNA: TGTGCCTGGAGCCAGCGAAGATCAGATACGCAGTATTTT.

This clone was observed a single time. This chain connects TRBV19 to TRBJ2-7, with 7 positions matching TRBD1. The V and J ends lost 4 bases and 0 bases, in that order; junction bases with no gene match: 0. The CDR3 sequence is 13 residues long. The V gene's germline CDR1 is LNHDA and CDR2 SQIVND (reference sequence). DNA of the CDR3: TGTGCCAGTAGTAGGGACAGCTCCTACGAGCAGTACTTC. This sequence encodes CASSRDSSYEQYF.

CDR3 residues: CASSDLGTAYGYTF. Written as DNA, the CDR3 is TGTGCCAGCAGCGACTTAGGGACAGCGTATGGCTACACCTTC. The gene calls are TRBV28 and TRBJ1-2, with 7 bases lining up with TRBD1. The ends lost 6 bases at V and 5 bases at J; junction bases unmatched: 9. Germline V gives CDR1 MDHEN, CDR2 SYDVKM. The CDR3 covers 14 residues.

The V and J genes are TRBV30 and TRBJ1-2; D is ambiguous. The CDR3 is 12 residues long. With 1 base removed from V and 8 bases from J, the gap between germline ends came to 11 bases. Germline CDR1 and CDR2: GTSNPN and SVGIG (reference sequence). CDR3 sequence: CAWSAKGRGYTF. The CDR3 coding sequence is TGTGCCTGGAGTGCGAAGGGAAGGGGCTACACCTTC.